The 24 T cell receptor beta chains reported below all come from one sample, sequenced in a study of CD8+CD57+ T cells in acquired aplastic anemia (dated by TCRdb to 2016 to 2019). Patients chosen for sequencing had shown expansion of CD8+CD57+ cells by flow cytometry. The instrument given in TCRdb is Illumina HiSeq 2000. Profiling of TCR beta VDJ combinations and CDR3 sequences used genomic DNA as the template. Clones were called with MiXCR by TCRdb after fastp trimmed the public reads at Q25, and only in-frame beta chains were retained. Records with the same CDR3 protein are collapsed into one entry carrying the most frequent genes and DNA. This sample is represented by more than 150,000 distinct CDR3 sequences; about 50% of them were singletons. The leading ten clones occupy 10% to 15% of the sample. The sample consisted of sorted CD4+, CD8+, or CD8+CD57+ T cells (not recorded which) from PBMCs. The receptor set was obtained from a human donor with aplastic anemia.

This chain connects TRBV5-1 to TRBJ1-1, with D possibly TRBD1 on 5 matching bases. CDR3 length equals 14 residues. The germline V and J ends were trimmed by 7 bases and 2 bases, with 15 bases remaining between them. Germline CDR1 and CDR2: SGHRS and YFSETQ. The CDR3 DNA is TGCGCCAGCCGGAGCGGGGCTGATAACACTGAAGCTTTCTTT. It is translated as CASRSGADNTEAFF. Filled out from reference TRBV5-1 and TRBJ1-1, the complete variable domain reads KAGVTQTPRYLIKTRGQQVTLSCSPISGHRSVSWYQQTPGQGLQFLFEYFSETQRNKGNFPGRFSGRQFSNSRSEMNVSTLELGDSALYLCASRSGADNTEAFFGQGTRLTVV.

Many counts were recorded for this clonotype. The rearrangement uses TRBV5-5 and TRBJ2-5, with 8 bases lining up with TRBD2. From germline, CDR1 is SGHKS and CDR2 YYEKEE (reference sequence). This CDR3 spans 17 amino acids. With V trimmed by 2 bases and J by 5 bases, 14 bases remained unmatched. The chain's CDR3 is CASSFPQAGASLETQYF. The CDR3 coding sequence is TGTGCCAGCAGCTTCCCACAAGCGGGGGCGTCTTTGGAGACCCAGTACTTC.

The table lists this clonotype with a few counts. V is TRBV20-1 and J is TRBJ1-3; no firm D call. Trimming took off 2 bases at V and 0 bases at J, with 8 bases between the two ends. Germline-derived CDR1 and CDR2 are DFQATT and SNEGSKA (reference sequence). This CDR3 is built from 14 residues. For the CDR3, the DNA is TGCAGTGCTAGATCCGTGTACTCTGGAAACACCATATATTTT. Encoded protein: CSARSVYSGNTIYF.

The V gene is TRBV10-1, the J gene TRBJ2-2, with D perhaps TRBD2 (5 bases). The V end lost 3 bases, the J end lost 4 bases, and 15 bases lay between the germline ends. This CDR3 is built from 16 residues. The germline V gene encodes CDR1 WNHNN and CDR2 SYGVQD (reference sequence). CDR3 sequence (DNA): TGCGCCAGCAGTGATATACTAGTATGGGGCACCGGGGAGCTGTTTTTT. The encoded protein is CASSDILVWGTGELFF.

This clonotype came up many times. This chain links TRBV7-2 with TRBJ1-2; D is possibly TRBD1 (6 bases). Germline CDR1 is SGHTA and CDR2 is FQGNSA. Trimming shortened V by 4 bases and J by 4 bases, and 16 bases separated the two germline ends. The CDR3 spans 15 residues. The CDR3 loop reads CASSSQVQGPYGYTF. The CDR3 nucleotides read TGTGCCAGCAGCTCACAGGTACAGGGACCCTATGGCTACACCTTC.

The chain employs TRBV30 and TRBJ1-5, with D hard to call. This CDR3 spans 13 amino acids. Per the germline V gene, CDR1 is GTSNPN and CDR2 is SVGIG (reference sequence). Between the trimmed V and J ends, which lost 2 bases and 6 bases, there was a span of 11 bases. The CDR3 sequence is CAWSPNTGQPQHF. For the CDR3, the DNA is TGTGCCTGGAGTCCCAACACGGGTCAGCCCCAGCATTTT.

This clonotype was found a few times. Being one base from a much bigger clone, this may be a read error. V gene TRBV5-1 combines with J gene TRBJ1-1; 7 positions match TRBD1. The junction had 11 bases not matched to a gene; V was cut back by 4 bases and J by 5 bases. The CDR3 consists of 15 residues. The germline CDR1 and CDR2 sequences are SGHRS and YFSETQ. CDR3 nucleotide sequence: TGCGCCAGCAGCATGTTATCAGGGGGTGAGACTGAAGCTTTCTTT. Translated: CASSMLSGGETEAFF.

The sample holds a few counts of this clonotype. The chain has TRBV9 and TRBJ1-2; D not certain. V lost 4 bases, J lost 6 bases, and 13 bases lay in between. The CDR3 runs to 13 residues. Germline values: CDR1 SGDLS, CDR2 YYNGEE. The CDR3 nucleotides are TGTGCCAGCAGCCCCACTGGCGGTCATGGCTACACCTTC. Its protein is CASSPTGGHGYTF.

Note on this clonotype: A much larger clone lies one base from this, so it may be a read error. The chain carries TRBV2 and TRBJ1-1; possible D gene TRBD1, 6 bases. This CDR3 has 13 amino acids. Looked up from germline, CDR1 is SNHLY and CDR2 is FYNNEI. The CDR3 loop reads CASSRDTNTDAFF. As DNA, the CDR3 is TGTGCCAGCTCACGGGACACTAACACTGATGCTTTCTTT.

The rearrangement links TRBV12-3 or TRBV12-4 to TRBJ2-7; D possibly uses TRBD1 or TRBD2 (5 bases each). This CDR3 is built from 14 residues. V dropped 2 bases and J dropped 5 bases, with 13 bases sitting between them. The CDR3 region is CASSLQGPLNEQYF. The CDR3 nucleotides read TGTGCCAGCAGTTTACAGGGACCACTAAACGAGCAGTACTTC.

This chain links TRBV20-1 with TRBJ2-5; D unresolved. V lost 6 bases to trimming and J lost 5 bases, with 13 bases between them. This CDR3 contains 12 residues. Germline assignment: CDR1 DFQATT and CDR2 SNEGSKA (reference sequence). The CDR3 DNA is TGCAGTGCCCGAAAGTCTGGCGAGACCCAGTACTTC. Translated, it gives CSARKSGETQYF.

This chain joins TRBV6-9 and TRBJ2-4; the D call may be TRBD1 or TRBD2 (7 bases each). CDR3 length: 15 amino acids. From germline, CDR1 is MNHGY and CDR2 SVAAGI. V lost 6 bases to trimming and J lost 12 bases, with 24 bases between them. The CDR3 bases are TGTGCCAGCAGCCCAGGGGGAGGGCCCCGAGCATCTCAGTACTTC. Its protein is CASSPGGGPRASQYF.

This clonotype came up many times. The chain has TRBV12-3 or TRBV12-4 and TRBJ1-5; D is possibly TRBD1 (6 bases). The CDR3 runs 15 residues. V was trimmed by 4 bases and J by 3 bases, leaving 13 bases between them. CDR3 in amino acids: CASSSTTGYNQPQHF. In nucleotides, the CDR3 is TGTGCCAGCAGTTCGACCACAGGGTACAATCAGCCCCAGCATTTT.

Many counts were recorded for this clonotype. The rearrangement links TRBV20-1 to TRBJ1-1; the match to TRBD1 covers 11 bases. CDR1 and CDR2 from the germline V gene are DFQATT and SNEGSKA (reference sequence). The CDR3 is 14 amino acids. With V trimmed by 2 bases and J by 5 bases, 4 bases remained unmatched. For the CDR3, the DNA is TGCAGTGCTAGAAGAGGACAGGGGGCAACTGAAGCTTTCTTT. Encoded protein: CSARRGQGATEAFF.

In this sample, this clonotype turned up many times. V and J are TRBV6-5 and TRBJ1-4, with 7 bases lining up with TRBD1. This CDR3 has 16 residues. Germline V CDR1 and CDR2: MNHEY, SVGAGI. The trim removed 4 bases at V and 7 bases at J, leaving 12 bases unmatched. In DNA, the CDR3 is TGTGCCAGCAGTTCTTCCCGGACAGGAGATCGTGAAAAACTGTTTTTT. Translation: CASSSSRTGDREKLFF.

The sample holds many counts of this clonotype. V usage is TRBV2 and J usage is TRBJ2-7; D possibly matches TRBD1 or TRBD2 (6 bases each). V gave up 2 bases and J gave up 5 bases, with 13 bases separating them. CDR3 length equals 14 residues. Germline-derived CDR1 and CDR2 are SNHLY and FYNNEI. The CDR3 sequence is CASSERGEMDEQYF. CDR3 bases: TGTGCCAGCAGTGAAAGGGGGGAAATGGACGAGCAGTACTTC.

Many counts were recorded for this clonotype. The rearrangement joins TRBV9 to TRBJ2-7; 8 bases agree with TRBD1. There are 15 residues in the CDR3. Per the germline V gene, CDR1 is SGDLS and CDR2 is YYNGEE. V lost 4 bases, J lost 2 bases, and 8 bases stayed unmatched. The CDR3 is CASSRTGQGAYEQYF. The CDR3 coding sequence is TGTGCCAGCAGCAGAACTGGACAGGGCGCCTACGAGCAGTACTTC.

The CDR3 sequence: CASSPWTNNEQFF. DNA for the CDR3: TGTGCCAGCAGCCCTTGGACTAATAATGAGCAGTTCTTC. The rearrangement joins TRBV3-1 to TRBJ2-1; a weak D match, TRBD2 (6 bases). Trimming removed 4 bases at V and 7 bases at J, with 11 bases between. Germline CDR1 reads LGHDT; CDR2 reads YNNKEL (reference sequence). This CDR3 is 13 amino acids long.

J is TRBJ1-1 and V is TRBV19; D may be TRBD1 (5 bases). The V gene lost 4 bases and the J gene lost 0 bases, with 9 bases spanning the gap. CDR1 is LNHDA and CDR2 is SQIVND in the germline V gene (reference sequence). The length of the CDR3 is 14 residues. In DNA, the CDR3 is TGTGCCAGTAGTACGACAGCGATGAACACTGAAGCTTTCTTT. Protein: CASSTTAMNTEAFF.

The chain is built from TRBV5-1 and TRBJ2-1; 7 bases align to TRBD1. Germline V CDR1 and CDR2: SGHRS, YFSETQ. V trimming: 4 bases; J trimming: 6 bases; junction bases outside the gene matches: 4. The CDR3 contains 13 residues. CDR3 DNA sequence: TGCGCCAGCAGCGTCGGACAGGCCAATGAGCAGTTCTTC. Residues: CASSVGQANEQFF.

The chain uses TRBV20-1 and TRBJ2-7, with no clear D. Germline V CDR1 and CDR2: DFQATT, SNEGSKA (reference sequence). The V end lost 5 bases, the J end lost 6 bases, and 17 bases lay between the germline ends. This CDR3 contains 13 residues. CDR3 bases: TGCAGTGCTGCCCGTCCTCCTAAAGGCGAGCAGTACTTC. Translated: CSAARPPKGEQYF.

The count of this clonotype is one. The chain couples TRBV25-1 to TRBJ1-2; 7 nucleotides match TRBD1. This CDR3 contains 21 residues. The V and J ends lost 4 bases and 0 bases, in that order; junction bases with no gene match: 23. In germline, CDR1 is MGHDK, CDR2 SYGVNS. The CDR3 here is CASSAEGGRRSSPVANYGYTF. In DNA form, the CDR3 reads TGTGCCAGCAGTGCGGAAGGGGGCAGAAGGTCGTCTCCTGTAGCTAACTATGGCTACACCTTC.

This chain joins TRBV20-1 and TRBJ2-3; 9 bases map to TRBD1. The CDR3 length is 15 residues. Germline CDR1 is DFQATT and CDR2 is SNEGSKA (reference sequence). V was clipped by 5 bases and J by 0 bases; unmatched bases: 6. DNA of the CDR3: TGCAGTGCTCCTAACAGGGGGCAGAGCACAGATACGCAGTATTTT. Its protein is CSAPNRGQSTDTQYF.

V and J are TRBV2 and TRBJ2-1; a weak D match, TRBD2 (5 bases). Germline values: CDR1 SNHLY, CDR2 FYNNEI. This CDR3 region has 15 residues. Trimming stripped 6 bases from V and 0 bases from J, with 12 bases between. CDR3 sequence reads: CASRRDGDSYNEQFF. CDR3 in DNA: TGTGCCAGCAGACGAGACGGGGACTCCTACAATGAGCAGTTCTTC.